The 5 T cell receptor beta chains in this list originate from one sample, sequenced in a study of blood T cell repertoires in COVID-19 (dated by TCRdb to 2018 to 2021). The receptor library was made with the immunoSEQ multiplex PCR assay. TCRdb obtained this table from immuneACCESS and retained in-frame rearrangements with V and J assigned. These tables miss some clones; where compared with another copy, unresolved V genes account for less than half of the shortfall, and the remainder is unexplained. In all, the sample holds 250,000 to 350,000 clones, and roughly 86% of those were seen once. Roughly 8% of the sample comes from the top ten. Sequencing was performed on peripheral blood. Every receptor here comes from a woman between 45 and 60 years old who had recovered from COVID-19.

The CDR3 nucleotides are TGTGCCACTAACCCCTCTGGGGCCAACGTCCTGACTTTC. Protein sequence: CATNPSGANVLTF. This chain connects TRBV19 to TRBJ2-6; no clear D. The CDR3 totals 13 residues. Trimming took 10 bases from V and 0 from J, leaving 7 bases between them. The germline CDR1 and CDR2 sequences are LNHDA and SQIVND (reference sequence).

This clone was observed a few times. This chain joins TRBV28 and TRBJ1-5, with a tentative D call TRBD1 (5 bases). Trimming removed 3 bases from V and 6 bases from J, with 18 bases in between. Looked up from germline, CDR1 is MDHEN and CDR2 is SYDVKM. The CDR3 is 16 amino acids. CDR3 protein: CASSFRDWRGSQPQHF. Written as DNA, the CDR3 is TGTGCCAGCAGTTTTAGAGATTGGAGGGGAAGTCAGCCCCAGCATTTT.

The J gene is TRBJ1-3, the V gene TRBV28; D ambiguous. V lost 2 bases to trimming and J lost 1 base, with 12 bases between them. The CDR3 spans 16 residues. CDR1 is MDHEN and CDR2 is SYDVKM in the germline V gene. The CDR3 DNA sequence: TGTGCCAGCAGTTTACCGGACTGGAGGTCTGGAAACACCATATATTTT. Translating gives CASSLPDWRSGNTIYF.

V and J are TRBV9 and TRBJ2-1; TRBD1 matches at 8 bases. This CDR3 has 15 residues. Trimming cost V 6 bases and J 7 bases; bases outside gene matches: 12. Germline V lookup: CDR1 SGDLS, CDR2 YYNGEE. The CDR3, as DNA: TGTGCCAGCACCCTGTCCTCAGGGGGCGGGAATGAGCAGTTCTTC. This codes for CASTLSSGGGNEQFF.

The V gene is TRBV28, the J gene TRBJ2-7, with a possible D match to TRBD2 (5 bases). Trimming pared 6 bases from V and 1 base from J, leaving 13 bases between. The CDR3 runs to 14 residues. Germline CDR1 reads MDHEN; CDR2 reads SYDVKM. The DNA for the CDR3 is TGTGCCAGCAGCCTCAGCGGACGGTCCTACGAGCAGTACTTC. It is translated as CASSLSGRSYEQYF.